This T cell receptor beta chain emerged from a study of cytomegalovirus exposure and HLA in healthy donors. Study findings and constraints: Fewer N-insertions than the approximately 700-donor mean were reportedly shown by an Asian-associated ancestry cluster in a later analysis. When analyzed later, a missense DCLRE1C variant was found to be linked to TCR beta V- and J-gene trimming. Researchers catalogued approximately 160 TCR beta chains as cytomegalovirus-associated.

It was with 60 Vbeta and 13 Jbeta primers that the PCR ran. TCRdb keeps only in-frame clones here, not all; method: immunoSEQ multiplex PCR. The repertoire holds 200,000 to 250,000 clones, over 60% seen once, with about 0.63% in the top ten. On this clone itself: The antigen is undetermined. The junction does not match germline at one end; this may be a read error.

Specimen: PBMCs. This clonotype was obtained from a man in his late teens or twenties in good health and CMV-seronegative.

CDR3 sequence reads: CASSPPGGEPGLAANF. DNA for the CDR3: TGTGCCAGCTCACCACCGGGAGGGGAGCCGGGACTAGCGGCCAACTTC. This chain links TRBV18 with TRBJ2-5; 11 bases map to TRBD2. The CDR3 has 16 amino acids. Germline CDR1 and CDR2: KGHSH and LQKENI.